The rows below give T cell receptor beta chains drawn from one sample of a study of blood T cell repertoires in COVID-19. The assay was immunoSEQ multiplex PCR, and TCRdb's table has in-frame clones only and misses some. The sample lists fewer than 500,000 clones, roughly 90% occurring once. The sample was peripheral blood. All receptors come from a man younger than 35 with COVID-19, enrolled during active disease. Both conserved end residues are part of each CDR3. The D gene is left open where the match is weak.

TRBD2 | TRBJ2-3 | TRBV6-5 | CASRKAGDTDTQYF | TGTGCCAGCAGGAAAGCGGGGGACACAGATACGCAGTATTTT
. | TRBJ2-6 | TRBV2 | CASTHMTASNSGANVLTF | TGTGCCAGCACCCATATGACAGCGTCCAACTCTGGGGCCAACGTCCTGACTTTC
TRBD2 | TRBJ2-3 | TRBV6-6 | CASRRTSGGAPDTQYF | TGTGCCAGCAGAAGGACTAGCGGGGGGGCTCCAGATACGCAGTATTTT
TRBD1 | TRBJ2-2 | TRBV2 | CASSPAGTANTGELFF | TGTGCCAGCAGTCCCGCAGGGACAGCGAACACCGGGGAGCTGTTTTTT
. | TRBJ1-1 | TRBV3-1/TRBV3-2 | CASSRNTANTEAFF | TGTGCCAGCAGCCGAAACACAGCGAACACTGAAGCTTTCTTT
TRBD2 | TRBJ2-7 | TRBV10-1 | CASSVWTSGGAYEQYF | TGCGCCAGCAGTGTGTGGACTAGCGGGGGGGCCTACGAGCAGTACTTC
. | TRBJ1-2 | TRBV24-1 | CATGAGGSPF | TGTGCCACCGGTGCAGGCGGGTCTCCGTTC
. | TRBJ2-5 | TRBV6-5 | CATLQGGVAGETQYF | TGTGCCACCCTGCAGGGGGGCGTCGCGGGAGAGACCCAGTACTTC
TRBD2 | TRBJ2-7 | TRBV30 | CAWGLAGGNYEQYF | TGTGCCTGGGGACTAGCGGGAGGTAACTACGAGCAGTACTTC
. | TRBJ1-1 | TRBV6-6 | CASSPSPFEYTEAFF | TGTGCCAGCAGCCCTAGTCCCTTTGAGTACACTGAAGCTTTCTTT
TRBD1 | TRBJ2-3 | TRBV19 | CASGQGSTDTQYF | TGTGCCAGCGGACAGGGCAGCACAGATACGCAGTATTTT
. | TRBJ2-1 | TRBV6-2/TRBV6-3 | CASSYSRDEQFF | TGTGCCAGCAGTTACAGCAGGGATGAGCAGTTCTTC
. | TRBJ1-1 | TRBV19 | CASSIPGSARSTEAFF | TGTGCCAGTAGTATCCCCGGTTCCGCGAGAAGCACTGAAGCTTTCTTT
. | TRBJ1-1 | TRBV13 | CASSQGGRPNTEAFF | TGTGCCAGCAGCCAAGGTGGGCGACCGAACACTGAAGCTTTCTTT
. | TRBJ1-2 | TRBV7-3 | CASSLTANYGYTF | TGTGCCAGCAGCTTAACAGCAAACTATGGCTACACCTTC
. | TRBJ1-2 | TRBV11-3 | CASSLDRGGAPRNGYTF | TGTGCCAGCAGCTTAGATCGAGGTGGGGCACCCAGGAATGGCTACACCTTC
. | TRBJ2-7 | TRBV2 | CASSESGDLYEQYF | TGTGCCAGCAGTGAGTCAGGGGATTTATACGAGCAGTACTTC